The T cell receptor (beta chain) under discussion was sequenced for a study of identical twins. Study-wide results and caveats: Abundant cord blood beta clonotypes carried fewer insertions; memory repertoires showed none. Zero-insertion analyses were open to partial confounding by invariant MAIT and iNKT cells.

With respect to this clonotype: What it binds is unknown.

Each CDR3 protein gets one entry after TCRdb re-called the 5' RACE reads with MiXCR. The table lists around 510,000 distinct CDR3 sequences, 13% to 15% of them singletons. Germline lookup yields CDR1 WSHSY and CDR2 SAAADI. The CDR3 covers 15 residues. Trimming cost V 0 bases and J 3 bases; bases outside gene matches: 3. The same data also contributed to another study, on yellow fever vaccine responses in identical twins. Turning to that study: It has been reported that, in twins, the vaccine T cell response seemed partly convergent and partly personalized.

This rearrangement joins TRBV10-2 to TRBJ2-7; 9 bases are shared with TRBD1. Sequencing was carried out using CD4+ T cells sorted from blood. The clonotype was recovered from a woman under 30 in good health. CDR3 loop: CASSESRTGDYEQYF. The CDR3 DNA is TGCGCCAGCAGTGAGTCGAGGACAGGGGACTACGAGCAGTACTTC.